These T cell receptor beta chains were read from a single sample in a study of identical twins. One entry per CDR3 protein results from TCRdb running MiXCR on the 5' RACE reads. The repertoire holds around 220,000 distinct CDR3 sequences, roughly a tenth seen once, with approximately 9.1% in the top ten. Input material: memory T cells sorted from blood. Receptor source: a man aged 45-65 years in good health. The CDR3 runs from the conserved cysteine through the conserved F or W. Fields, in order: J gene, CDR3 length, V gene, CDR3 protein.

j_gene: TRBJ1-2
len: 15
v_gene: TRBV7-9
CDR3aa: CASSSRGTGGYGYTF

j_gene: TRBJ2-2
len: 14
v_gene: TRBV12-3/TRBV12-4
CDR3aa: CASSPAALAGELFF

j_gene: TRBJ1-2
len: 13
v_gene: TRBV7-2
CDR3aa: CASSSGARGGYTF

j_gene: TRBJ2-7
len: 14
v_gene: TRBV20-1
CDR3aa: CSARAPTVSYEQYF

j_gene: TRBJ2-3
len: 20
v_gene: TRBV11-2
CDR3aa: CASSPRLAGGGRSGTDTQYF

j_gene: TRBJ2-5
len: 16
v_gene: TRBV7-8
CDR3aa: CASSLARGISRETQYF

j_gene: TRBJ2-5
len: 13
v_gene: TRBV20-1
CDR3aa: CSARRSLRETQYF

j_gene: TRBJ1-5
len: 15
v_gene: TRBV12-3/TRBV12-4
CDR3aa: CASSPGQVSNQPQHF

j_gene: TRBJ2-5
len: 15
v_gene: TRBV5-1
CDR3aa: CASSLEGFVRETQYF

j_gene: TRBJ2-1
len: 16
v_gene: TRBV6-1
CDR3aa: CASSRGGTGGNNEQFF

j_gene: TRBJ1-4
len: 16
v_gene: TRBV2
CDR3aa: CASSEYLGLGDEKLFF

j_gene: TRBJ2-7
len: 16
v_gene: TRBV24-1
CDR3aa: CATSDIFRGQTGEQYF

j_gene: TRBJ1-3
len: 15
v_gene: TRBV5-4
CDR3aa: CASSLGQGLGNTIYF

j_gene: TRBJ2-3
len: 14
v_gene: TRBV4-3
CDR3aa: CASSQDRNSDTQYF

j_gene: TRBJ2-5
len: 13
v_gene: TRBV3-1
CDR3aa: CASSQFQVETQYF

j_gene: TRBJ2-1
len: 15
v_gene: TRBV19
CDR3aa: CASRPPGLAGGDQFF

j_gene: TRBJ2-2
len: 16
v_gene: TRBV19
CDR3aa: CASTGQGTLVPGELFF

j_gene: TRBJ2-3
len: 16
v_gene: TRBV6-2/TRBV6-3
CDR3aa: CASSQPSGRARDTQYF

j_gene: TRBJ2-3
len: 12
v_gene: TRBV7-9
CDR3aa: CASSLSQDTQYF

j_gene: TRBJ2-3
len: 17
v_gene: TRBV5-1
CDR3aa: CASSLAGTSRHTDTQYF

j_gene: TRBJ2-5
len: 16
v_gene: TRBV27
CDR3aa: CASSSQSYPIQETQYF

j_gene: TRBJ1-1
len: 14
v_gene: TRBV12-3/TRBV12-4
CDR3aa: CASTPRRTNTEAFF

j_gene: TRBJ1-1
len: 16
v_gene: TRBV5-1
CDR3aa: CASSLDAGTGNTEAFF

j_gene: TRBJ2-5
len: 16
v_gene: TRBV4-3
CDR3aa: CASSQWVAGRQETQYF

j_gene: TRBJ2-7
len: 13
v_gene: TRBV14
CDR3aa: CASSQLNSYEQNF

j_gene: TRBJ2-1
len: 14
v_gene: TRBV20-1
CDR3aa: CSAVRDQNDNEQFF

j_gene: TRBJ2-3
len: 16
v_gene: TRBV20-1
CDR3aa: CSATRGYTTGTDTQYF